What follows are 4 T cell receptor beta chains derived from one specimen sequenced in a study of T cells expressing NK-cell markers. After re-calling the 5' RACE reads, TCRdb lists one entry per CDR3 protein, DNA absent. The listing contains about 460,000 distinct CDR3 sequences. Input material: blood T cells: a sorted CD56 or NKG2C T cell subset, CD4+ or CD8+ T cells, or bulk PBMC T cells (not recorded which). All receptors derive from a woman aged 45-65 years in good health.

This rearrangement joins TRBV2 to TRBJ2-4. The V gene's germline CDR1 is SNHLY and CDR2 FYNNEI. This CDR3 is built from 15 residues. This CDR3 is CASSEERIAKNIQYF.

V usage is TRBV5-1 and J usage is TRBJ2-3; TCRdb returns TRBD1, unconfirmable since there is no DNA. CDR1 and CDR2 from the germline V gene are SGHRS and YFSETQ. The CDR3 length is 17 residues. This chain's CDR3 is CASSLDRGRRVADTQYF.

The rearrangement uses TRBV5-6 and TRBJ2-7; TCRdb outputs TRBD2, but without DNA this stays unchecked. The CDR3 is 13 residues long. CDR1 is SGHDT, CDR2 YYEEEE, per germline. CDR3 in amino acids: CASGPEGRDEQYF.

The chain links TRBV9 to TRBJ2-5. The CDR3 extends over 15 amino acids. Germline V gene lookup returns CDR1 SGDLS and CDR2 YYNGEE. The CDR3 here is CASSVDPTRQETQYF.